This entry lists 21 T cell receptor beta chains sequenced from one sample in a study of low-dose radiotherapy and immunotherapy resistance in tumors. TRAV- and TRBV-specific primers, spanning alpha and beta chains, primed first-strand cDNA. A constant-region primer paired with the V-primer adapter amplified TCRs over 20 PCR cycles. One entry per CDR3 protein, called by TCRdb with MiXCR from the reads. The sample lists approximately 30,000 distinct CDR3 sequences, less than 65% occurring once. Time point noted: after trial treatment. Noted treatment: LDRT plus nivolumab, ipilimumab, low-dose cyclophosphamide and aspirin (RACIN trial). Here the sequenced sample was PBMCs, taken after low-dose radiotherapy plus immunotherapy. These receptors came from a male donor with gallbladder cancer.

This clonotype was observed at least ten times. J is TRBJ2-7 and V is TRBV7-9, with 15 positions matching TRBD2. Germline loops: CDR1 SEHNR, CDR2 FQNEAQ (reference sequence). CDR3 length equals 15 residues. V lost 5 bases and J lost 6; bases outside the gene matches: 5. CDR3 coding DNA: TGTGCCAGCAGCCAATCGGGACTAGCGGGAGGCGAGCAGTACTTC. Translation gives CASSQSGLAGGEQYF.

Worth noting for this clonotype: One base separates it from a far larger clone, so it is likely a read error. This chain uses TRBV6-8 with TRBJ2-6, with a tentative D call TRBD2 (6 bases). There are 14 residues in the CDR3. Germline CDR1 and CDR2: MNHGY and SAAAGT. The CDR3 is CASRKGGGANILTF. CDR3 coding DNA: TGTGCCAGCAGAAAGGGAGGTGGGGCCAACATCCTGACTTTC.

The chain employs TRBV11-1 and TRBJ2-3, with D perhaps being TRBD1 or TRBD2 (5 bases each). Germline CDR1 and CDR2: SGHAT and FQDESV (reference sequence). There are 14 residues in the CDR3. V lost 5 bases to trimming and J lost 2 bases, with 11 bases between them. CDR3 sequence (DNA): TGTGCCAGCAGCCCAAGGGACCTCACAGATACGCAGTATTTT. Its translation: CASSPRDLTDTQYF. The full variable domain, completed using reference TRBV11-1 and TRBJ2-3, is EAEVAQSPRYKITEKSQAVAFWCDPISGHATLYWYRQILGQGPELLVQFQDESVVDDSQLPKDRFSAERLKGVDSTLKIQPAELGDSAMYLCASSPRDLTDTQYFGPGTRLTVL.

The gene calls are TRBV25-1 and TRBJ1-5; D unresolved. From germline, CDR1 is MGHDK and CDR2 SYGVNS. The CDR3 loop spans 24 amino acids. V was trimmed by 4 bases and J by 0 bases, leaving 37 bases between them. The CDR3 is CASSGPPLPAKVANFGYSNQPQHF. The DNA for the CDR3 is TGTGCCAGCAGTGGCCCGCCGCTTCCAGCTAAGGTCGCGAACTTCGGGTATAGCAATCAGCCCCAGCATTTT.

Ten or more counts support this clonotype. In nucleotides, the CDR3 is TGTGCCAGCAGTGACTCTAGCCGCCATGAGCAGTTCTTC. Translating gives CASSDSSRHEQFF. This rearrangement joins TRBV6-4 to TRBJ2-1; D remains unclear. Per the germline V gene, CDR1 is MRHNA and CDR2 is SNTAGT. Trimming removed 0 bases from V and 8 bases from J, with 8 bases in between. The CDR3 is 13 residues long.

V usage is TRBV6-6 and J usage is TRBJ2-1; tentatively, D is TRBD2 (6 bases). V gave up 8 bases and J gave up 6 bases, with 14 bases separating them. The CDR3 is 13 amino acids. Per germline, CDR1 MNHNY and CDR2 SVGAGI (reference sequence). CDR3 amino acids: CASGGSASNEQFF. CDR3 in DNA: TGTGCCAGCGGGGGGAGCGCAAGCAATGAGCAGTTCTTC.

This rearrangement joins TRBV28 to TRBJ2-3; possibly TRBD2 for D (6 bases). Germline CDR1 reads MDHEN; CDR2 reads SYDVKM. The CDR3 length is 15 residues. Trimming took off 6 bases at V and 1 base at J, with 14 bases between the two ends. The chain's CDR3 is CASSLLGGGTDTQYF. CDR3 coding DNA: TGTGCCAGCAGCCTCCTGGGCGGGGGCACAGATACGCAGTATTTT.

The rearrangement uses TRBV5-1 and TRBJ2-2; 9 bases align to TRBD1. With V trimmed by 0 bases and J by 7 bases, 4 bases remained unmatched. The CDR3 spans 15 residues. Germline CDR1 is SGHRS and CDR2 is YFSETQ. CDR3 protein: CASSLDGQGFGELFF. The CDR3 DNA follows: TGCGCCAGCAGCTTGGACGGACAGGGGTTCGGGGAGCTGTTTTTT.

Of note for this clonotype: A read error is likely here: a far larger clone is one base away. The J gene is TRBJ2-7, the V gene TRBV7-2; no clear D. Germline loops: CDR1 SGHTA, CDR2 FQGNSA. The germline V and J ends were trimmed by 6 bases and 7 bases, with 19 bases remaining between them. The CDR3 spans 14 residues. The CDR3 sequence is CASRPPNGYNEQYF. The CDR3 region has the DNA TGTGCCAGCAGACCACCTAACGGGTACAATGAGCAGTACTTC.

This clonotype came up many times. V usage is TRBV7-9 and J usage is TRBJ2-4; D not certain. Deletions cut 5 bases from V and 0 bases from J, with 11 bases between. Looked up from germline, CDR1 is SEHNR and CDR2 is FQNEAQ (reference sequence). CDR3 length equals 15 residues. Here the CDR3 reads CASSPPELAKNIQYF. The CDR3 DNA sequence: TGTGCCAGCAGCCCCCCCGAGCTAGCCAAAAACATTCAGTACTTC.

Comment on this clonotype: Given a far larger clone just one base away, this is likely a sequencing read error. J is TRBJ2-5 and V is TRBV5-8; no reliable D call. V lost 0 bases and J lost 5, with 14 bases in between. The CDR3 has 15 amino acids. CDR1 is SGHTS, CDR2 YDEGEE, per germline. The CDR3 nucleotides are TGTGCCAGCAGCTTGGCGGGTAGGCTAGAGGAGACCCAGTACTTC. It yields the protein CASSLAGRLEETQYF.

The CDR3 bases are TGTGCCAGCGCCTTGACACAGGGGAATGAGCAGTTCTTC. Encoded protein: CASALTQGNEQFF. The chain links TRBV2 to TRBJ2-1, with 7 bases aligning to TRBD1. Trimming cost V 8 bases and J 7 bases; bases outside gene matches: 8. Germline CDR1 and CDR2: SNHLY and FYNNEI. The CDR3 totals 13 residues.

This sequence joins TRBV6-2 or TRBV6-3 and TRBJ2-7; the match to TRBD2 covers 11 bases. This CDR3 region has 16 residues. Unmatched junction bases numbered 8, after V lost 2 bases and J lost 5 bases. The germline gives CDR1 MNHEY, CDR2 SVGEGT. The CDR3 loop is CASSYIKLAGEDEQYF. DNA of the CDR3: TGTGCCAGCAGTTACATAAAACTAGCGGGAGAGGACGAGCAGTACTTC.

V usage is TRBV28 and J usage is TRBJ2-7; D not certain. The CDR3 spans 13 residues. V dropped 8 bases and J dropped 1 base, with 12 bases sitting between them. Germline V lookup: CDR1 MDHEN, CDR2 SYDVKM. The CDR3 spells CASVYGNSYEQYF. In DNA, the CDR3 is TGTGCCAGCGTTTACGGCAATTCCTACGAGCAGTACTTC.

This clonotype was seen a single time. The chain couples TRBV21-1 to TRBJ1-1. TRBV21-1 is listed as a pseudogene. The CDR3 consists of 12 residues. This chain's CDR3 is CASPTTPTEAFF. In DNA, the CDR3 is TGTGCCAGCCCGACGACCCCCACTGAAGCTTTCTTT.

This clonotype was recorded once. This rearrangement joins TRBV5-1 to TRBJ1-2, with 7 positions matching TRBD1. The CDR3 is made up of 14 amino acids. Germline loops: CDR1 SGHRS, CDR2 YFSETQ. Germline trimming cut 0 bases from V and 10 bases from J; bases unmatched to any gene: 9. In DNA form, the CDR3 reads TGCGCCAGCAGCTTGGAGATGGGGACAGCCGTCTACACCTTC. Protein product: CASSLEMGTAVYTF. The variable domain in full, with the rest retrieved from reference TRBV5-1 and TRBJ1-2, is KAGVTQTPRYLIKTRGQQVTLSCSPISGHRSVSWYQQTPGQGLQFLFEYFSETQRNKGNFPGRFSGRQFSNSRSEMNVSTLELGDSALYLCASSLEMGTAVYTFGSGTRLTVV.

By frequency in the sample, this clonotype is medium-sized. The chain has TRBV12-5 and TRBJ2-2; D gene ambiguous. This CDR3 comprises 11 residues. Per germline, CDR1 LGHNT and CDR2 FRNRAP. Trimming took off 2 bases at V and 6 bases at J, with 1 base between the two ends. This CDR3 reads CASGLSGELFF. CDR3 sequence (DNA): TGTGCTAGTGGTTTGTCCGGGGAGCTGTTTTTT. Full variable domain (rest looked up from reference TRBV12-5 and TRBJ2-2): DARVTQTPRHKVTEMGQEVTMRCQPILGHNTVFWYRQTMMQGLELLAYFRNRAPLDDSGMPKDRFSAEMPDATLATLKIQPSEPRDSAVYFCASGLSGELFFGEGSRLTVL.

This clonotype appeared many times. The rearrangement links TRBV18 to TRBJ2-7; D perhaps matches TRBD2 (5 bases). Per the germline V gene, CDR1 is KGHSH and CDR2 is LQKENI. The CDR3 covers 13 residues. Trimming stripped 3 bases from V and 1 base from J, with 7 bases between. CDR3 loop: CASSPGESYEQYF. DNA for the CDR3: TGTGCCAGCTCACCCGGGGAGTCCTACGAGCAGTACTTC.

For this clonotype: A far larger clone is only one base removed, so a read error is likely. J is TRBJ2-1 and V is TRBV5-3, with TRBD2 matching over 10 bases. TRBV5-3 is flagged as an ORF with uncertain function. This CDR3 is 14 amino acids long. CDR3 sequence: CVSWGAGGPNEQFF. The CDR3 nucleotides are TGTGTCAGCTGGGGAGCGGGGGGGCCGAATGAGCAGTTCTTC.

J is TRBJ1-2 and V is TRBV28; D is ambiguous. Germline values: CDR1 MDHEN, CDR2 SYDVKM. This CDR3 comprises 10 residues. Trimming took off 5 bases at V and 5 bases at J, with 3 bases between the two ends. CDR3 DNA sequence: TGTGCCAGCAGTGCGTATGGCTACACCTTC. Translated, it gives CASSAYGYTF.

Only a few counts were recorded for this clonotype. The genes are TRBV20-1 and TRBJ2-1; 8 bases agree with TRBD2. Germline-derived CDR1 and CDR2 are DFQATT and SNEGSKA (reference sequence). After removal of 0 bases from V and 4 bases from J, the junction contained 11 bases not matched to a gene. The CDR3 covers 17 residues. For the CDR3, the DNA is TGCAGTGCTAGAGATCGGGGGGGAGGACCCCTATACAATGAGCAGTTCTTC. It is translated as CSARDRGGGPLYNEQFF.